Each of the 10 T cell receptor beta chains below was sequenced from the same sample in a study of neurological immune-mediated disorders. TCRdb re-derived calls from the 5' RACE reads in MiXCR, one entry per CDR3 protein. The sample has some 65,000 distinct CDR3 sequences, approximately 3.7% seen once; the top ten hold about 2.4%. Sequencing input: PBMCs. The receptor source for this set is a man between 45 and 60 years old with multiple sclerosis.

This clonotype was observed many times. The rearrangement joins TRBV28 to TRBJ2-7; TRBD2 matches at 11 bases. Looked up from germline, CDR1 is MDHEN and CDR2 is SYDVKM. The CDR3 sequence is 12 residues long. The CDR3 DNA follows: TGTGCCAGCAGCCACCTAGCGGGGGGCCCTTCGGTC. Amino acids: CASSHLAGGPSV.

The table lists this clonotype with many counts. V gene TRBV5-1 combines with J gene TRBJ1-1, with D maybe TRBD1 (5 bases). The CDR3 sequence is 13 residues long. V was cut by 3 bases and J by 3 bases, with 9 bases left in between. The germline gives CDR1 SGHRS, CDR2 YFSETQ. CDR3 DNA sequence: TGCGCCAGCAGCTCCTGGGGGGACACTGAAGCTTTCTTT. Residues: CASSSWGDTEAFF.

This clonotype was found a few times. Here the CDR3 DNA reads TGTGCCAGCAGTTTTGGACTATCCGACGAGCAGTACGTC. Amino acids: CASSFGLSDEQYV. This chain connects TRBV28 to TRBJ2-7; D perhaps matches TRBD2 (6 bases). Trimming took 3 bases from V and 5 from J, leaving 11 bases between them. The CDR3 length is 13 residues. Per germline, CDR1 MDHEN and CDR2 SYDVKM.

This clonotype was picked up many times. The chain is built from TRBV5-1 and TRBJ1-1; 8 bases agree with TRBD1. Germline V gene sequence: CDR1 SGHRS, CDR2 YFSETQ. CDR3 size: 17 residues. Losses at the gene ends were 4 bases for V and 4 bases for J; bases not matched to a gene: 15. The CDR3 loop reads CASSADLTRDRITEAFF. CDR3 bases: TGCGCCAGCAGCGCGGACTTGACCCGGGACAGGATCACTGAAGCTTTCTTT. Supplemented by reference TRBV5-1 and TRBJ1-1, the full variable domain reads KAGVTQTPRYLIKTRGQQVTLSCSPISGHRSVSWYQQTPGQGLQFLFEYFSETQRNKGNFPGRFSGRQFSNSRSEMNVSTLELGDSALYLCASSADLTRDRITEAFFGQGTRLTVV.

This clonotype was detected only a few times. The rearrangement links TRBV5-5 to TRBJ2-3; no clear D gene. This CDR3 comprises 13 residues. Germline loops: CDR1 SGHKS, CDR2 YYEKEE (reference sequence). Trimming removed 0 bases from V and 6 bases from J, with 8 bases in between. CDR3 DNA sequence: TGTGCCAGCAGCTTGGGAGTCGCCGATACGCAGTATTTT. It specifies CASSLGVADTQYF.

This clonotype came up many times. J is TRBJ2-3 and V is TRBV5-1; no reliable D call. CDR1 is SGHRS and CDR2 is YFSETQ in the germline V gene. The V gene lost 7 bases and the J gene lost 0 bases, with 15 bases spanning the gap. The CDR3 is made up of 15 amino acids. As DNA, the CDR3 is TGCGCCAGCCGCTCGGACGGAACTAGCACAGATACGCAGTATTTT. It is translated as CASRSDGTSTDTQYF.

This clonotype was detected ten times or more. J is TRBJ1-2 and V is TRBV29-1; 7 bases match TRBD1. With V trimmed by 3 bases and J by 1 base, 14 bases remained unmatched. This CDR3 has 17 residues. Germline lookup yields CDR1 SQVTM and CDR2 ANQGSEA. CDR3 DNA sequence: TGCAGCGTTGAGCGTATGGGACAGTCAGAATATAACTATGGCTACACCTTC. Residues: CSVERMGQSEYNYGYTF.

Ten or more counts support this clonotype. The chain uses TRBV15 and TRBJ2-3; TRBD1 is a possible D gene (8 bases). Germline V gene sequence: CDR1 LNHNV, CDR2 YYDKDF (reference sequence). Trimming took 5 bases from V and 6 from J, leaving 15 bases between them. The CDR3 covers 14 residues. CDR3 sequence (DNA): TGTGCCACCAGCCCTACAGGGGGGGGGGATACGCAGTATTTT. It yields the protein CATSPTGGGDTQYF.

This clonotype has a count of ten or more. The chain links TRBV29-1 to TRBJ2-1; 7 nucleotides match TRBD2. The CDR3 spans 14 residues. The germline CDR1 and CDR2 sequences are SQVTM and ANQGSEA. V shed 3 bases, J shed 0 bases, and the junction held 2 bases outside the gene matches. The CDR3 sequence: CSVETGGSYNEQFF. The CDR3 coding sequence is TGCAGCGTTGAGACGGGGGGCTCCTACAATGAGCAGTTCTTC.

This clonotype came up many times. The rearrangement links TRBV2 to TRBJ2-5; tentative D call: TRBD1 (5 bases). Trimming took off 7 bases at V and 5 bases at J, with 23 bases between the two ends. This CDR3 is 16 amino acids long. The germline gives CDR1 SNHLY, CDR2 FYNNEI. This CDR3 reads CASKDPYAGPFETQYF. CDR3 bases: TGTGCCAGCAAGGACCCCTACGCAGGGCCTTTCGAGACCCAGTACTTC.